This entry lists 30 T cell receptor beta chains sequenced from one sample in a study of blood T cell repertoires in COVID-19. Clones were read by immunoSEQ multiplex PCR, and TCRdb kept only the in-frame ones, dropping some. The sample lists some 100,000 clones, 84% occurring once. Source material: peripheral blood. These receptors all stem from a woman aged 50 to 65 with acute or convalescent COVID-19.

Concerning this clone itself: At one end, the junction sequence differs from germline, possibly due to a read error. V and J are TRBV24-1 and TRBJ1-2; TRBD1 matches at 11 bases. This CDR3 is 15 amino acids long. Per the germline V gene, CDR1 is KGHDR and CDR2 is SFDVKD. CDR3 in amino acids: CATSDSRTGGLGCTF. CDR3 nucleotide sequence: TGTGCCACCAGTGATTCAAGGACAGGGGGCTTAGGCTGCACCTTC.

This clone was recorded a few times. This chain joins TRBV6-5 and TRBJ1-1; D gene unclear. In germline, CDR1 is MNHEY, CDR2 SVGAGI. V was shortened by 4 bases and J by 0 bases, with 9 bases between the two germline ends. This CDR3 region has 14 residues. CDR3 region: CASSSPGLNTEAFF. The CDR3 DNA reads TGTGCCAGCAGTTCCCCGGGTCTGAACACTGAAGCTTTCTTT.

This clone was observed once. The chain uses TRBV5-5 and TRBJ2-2; the D is unclear. V dropped 7 bases and J dropped 0 bases, with 10 bases sitting between them. The CDR3 runs to 14 residues. Germline V gives CDR1 SGHKS, CDR2 YYEKEE (reference sequence). The CDR3 DNA is TGTGCCAGCGGTCAGCGAGCGAACACCGGGGAGCTGTTTTTT. Its protein product is CASGQRANTGELFF.

About this clone: Additional DNA sequences in this sample encode the identical CDR3. The chain employs TRBV5-1 and TRBJ1-5; TRBD1 aligns across 10 bases. This CDR3 has 14 amino acids. CDR1 and CDR2 (germline): SGHRS, YFSETQ. After removal of 4 bases from V and 7 bases from J, the junction contained 5 bases not matched to a gene. In DNA, the CDR3 is TGCGCCAGCAGCGCGGGGGGACAGGGGCAGCCCCAGCATTTT. As protein: CASSAGGQGQPQHF.

The rearrangement links TRBV14 to TRBJ2-3, with 8 nucleotides matching TRBD1. The germline CDR1 and CDR2 sequences are SGHDN and FVKESK. The CDR3 consists of 17 residues. With V trimmed by 4 bases and J by 1 base, 10 bases remained unmatched. CDR3 sequence reads: CASSPPDRGKRTDTQYF. The CDR3 DNA reads TGTGCCAGCAGCCCGCCTGACAGGGGCAAACGCACAGATACGCAGTATTTT.

The chain has TRBV28 and TRBJ1-2; D is uncertain. This CDR3 spans 13 amino acids. From germline, CDR1 is MDHEN and CDR2 SYDVKM. V gave up 2 bases and J gave up 5 bases, with 9 bases separating them. DNA for the CDR3: TGTGCCAGCAGTTTAACCAGAGGGTATGGCTACACCTTC. Encoded protein: CASSLTRGYGYTF.

The rearrangement uses TRBV4-2 and TRBJ1-2; a possible D gene is TRBD1 (6 bases). Trimming cost V 4 bases and J 2 bases, with 17 bases left between them. The V gene's germline CDR1 is LGHNA and CDR2 YNFKEQ. The CDR3 is 16 amino acids. The CDR3 DNA reads TGTGCCAGCAGCCCACCCTTCGGGCAGGGGAACTATGGCTACACCTTC. It codes for CASSPPFGQGNYGYTF.

This chain uses TRBV5-1 with TRBJ2-3; 8 positions match TRBD1. The CDR3 contains 14 residues. V dropped 3 bases and J dropped 1; count of bases not matched to a gene: 1. CDR1 is SGHRS and CDR2 is YFSETQ in the germline V gene. The CDR3 loop is CASSSGQGTDTQYF. The CDR3 nucleotides read TGCGCCAGCAGCTCGGGACAGGGCACAGATACGCAGTATTTT.

CDR3 in amino acids: CASEFSTLNTEAFF. Here the CDR3 DNA reads TGTGCCAGCGAATTTTCGACTCTGAACACTGAAGCTTTCTTT. V usage is TRBV9 and J usage is TRBJ1-1, with unresolved D. Trimming removed 7 bases from V and 0 bases from J, with 13 bases in between. The V gene's germline CDR1 is SGDLS and CDR2 YYNGEE. The CDR3 length is 14 residues.

The chain uses TRBV3-1 (or the pseudogene TRBV3-2) and TRBJ1-2; 12 bases map to TRBD1. Trimming cost V 4 bases and J 4 bases; bases outside gene matches: 7. Germline-derived CDR1 and CDR2 are LGHDT and YNNKEL (reference sequence). This CDR3 comprises 16 residues. The CDR3 sequence is CASSRGTGGVTYGYTF. The CDR3 bases are TGTGCCAGCAGCCGAGGGACAGGGGGCGTTACCTATGGCTACACCTTC.

A single count supports this clone. The V call is TRBV25-1, the J call TRBJ1-4; 7 bases align to TRBD1. The junction had 7 bases not matched to a gene; V was cut back by 4 bases and J by 8 bases. Germline CDR1 MGHDK, CDR2 SYGVNS. CDR3 size: 14 residues. CDR3 nucleotide sequence: TGTGCCAGCAGTGTCGACAGGGATTTGGAAAAACTGTTTTTT. This gives the protein CASSVDRDLEKLFF.

V usage is TRBV30 and J usage is TRBJ1-1, with D possibly TRBD1 on 5 matching bases. This CDR3 has 15 amino acids. Germline V gene lookup returns CDR1 GTSNPN and CDR2 SVGIG (reference sequence). Trimming shortened V by 2 bases and J by 11 bases, and 24 bases separated the two germline ends. The CDR3 protein is CAWSLAGTRGGLAFF. CDR3 sequence (DNA): TGTGCCTGGAGTCTCGCCGGGACCCGGGGGGGGTTGGCTTTCTTT.

The V gene is TRBV12-3 or TRBV12-4, the J gene TRBJ2-7; 10 bases are a match to TRBD1. The CDR3 runs to 13 residues. The junction had 3 bases not matched to a gene; V was cut back by 9 bases and J by 1 base. The CDR3 nucleotides read TGTGCCAGTGGGGACAGGGGATCCTACGAGCAGTACTTC. This encodes CASGDRGSYEQYF.

This clone was detected once. The chain carries TRBV15 and TRBJ1-1, with D uncertain. Deletions cut 2 bases from V and 6 bases from J, with 7 bases between. There are 12 residues in the CDR3. Per the germline V gene, CDR1 is LNHNV and CDR2 is YYDKDF (reference sequence). The CDR3 DNA reads as TGTGCCACCAGCAGATTTATTTCTGAAGCTTTCTTT. It is translated as CATSRFISEAFF.

V usage is TRBV19 and J usage is TRBJ2-1, with D possibly TRBD1 on 5 matching bases. The germline V gene has CDR1 LNHDA and CDR2 SQIVND (reference sequence). The CDR3 length is 15 residues. V dropped 5 bases and J dropped 0 bases, with 11 bases sitting between them. The CDR3: CASSYRRTSYNEQFF. CDR3 DNA sequence: TGTGCCAGTAGTTACAGGAGAACCTCCTACAATGAGCAGTTCTTC.

V usage is TRBV4-2 and J usage is TRBJ2-3; TRBD1 agrees at 9 bases. The CDR3 totals 14 residues. J lost 5 bases, V lost 4 bases, and 4 bases had no gene match. Germline loops: CDR1 LGHNA, CDR2 YNFKEQ. The CDR3 DNA follows: TGTGCCAGCAGCCCGGGACAGGGAGTAGATACGCAGTATTTT. This translates into CASSPGQGVDTQYF.

V is TRBV6-2 or TRBV6-3 and J is TRBJ2-5, with D maybe TRBD2 (6 bases). Deletions cut 6 bases from V and 9 bases from J, with 20 bases between. CDR1 and CDR2 from the germline V gene are MNHEY and SVGEGT. The CDR3 is 14 amino acids. In nucleotides, the CDR3 is TGTGCCAGCAGCCGCGTGACTAGAGCGAGGCCCCAGTACTTC. The encoded protein is CASSRVTRARPQYF.

The chain links TRBV16 to TRBJ1-5; 8 nucleotides match TRBD1. V shed 0 bases and J 5 bases; nucleotides not matched to a gene: 9. The CDR3 sequence is 17 residues long. Per germline, CDR1 KGHSY and CDR2 FQNENV. The chain's CDR3 is CASSQSMDRARDQPQHF. For the CDR3, the DNA is TGTGCCAGCAGCCAATCGATGGACAGGGCGAGGGATCAGCCCCAGCATTTT. The full variable domain, completed using reference TRBV16 and TRBJ1-5, is GEEVAQTPKHLVRGEGQKAKLYCAPIKGHSYVFWYQQVLKNEFKFLISFQNENVFDETGMPKERFSAKCLPNSPCSLEIQATKLEDSAVYFCASSQSMDRARDQPQHFGDGTRLSIL.

For the CDR3, the DNA is TGTGCCAGCAGAGGTGGACAGGGAGTAGAGTATGGCTACACCTTC. This codes for CASRGGQGVEYGYTF. The chain recombines TRBV6-5 with TRBJ1-2; 8 nucleotides line up with TRBD1. CDR1 and CDR2 from the germline V gene are MNHEY and SVGAGI. Trimming took 6 bases from V and 5 from J; bases not matched to a gene: 11. The length of the CDR3 is 15 residues.

V and J are TRBV19 and TRBJ1-1; 9 bases are shared with TRBD1. Germline CDR1 LNHDA, CDR2 SQIVND (reference sequence). Trimming cost V 5 bases and J 11 bases; bases outside gene matches: 6. This CDR3 has 12 residues. The CDR3: CASSPRTGDAFF. CDR3 bases: TGTGCCAGTAGTCCACGGACAGGGGACGCTTTCTTT. Combining the CDR3 with reference TRBV19 and TRBJ1-1 gives the whole variable domain DGGITQSPKYLFRKEGQNVTLSCEQNLNHDAMYWYRQDPGQGLRLIYYSQIVNDFQKGDIAEGYSVSREKKESFPLTVTSAQKNPTAFYLCASSPRTGDAFFGQGTRLTVV.

The chain employs TRBV11-3 and TRBJ2-1; 7 bases match TRBD2. The junction had 4 bases not matched to a gene; V was cut back by 2 bases and J by 9 bases. Looked up from germline, CDR1 is SGHNT and CDR2 is YENEEA. CDR3 length: 13 residues. The CDR3 reads CASSLKREGEQFF. The CDR3 DNA reads as TGTGCCAGCAGCTTAAAAAGGGAGGGTGAGCAGTTCTTC.

This clone appeared a few times. The genes are TRBV5-1 and TRBJ1-6; TRBD1 is a possible D gene (5 bases). The CDR3 covers 14 residues. The V end lost 2 bases, the J end lost 8 bases, and 11 bases lay between the germline ends. The V gene's germline CDR1 is SGHRS and CDR2 YFSETQ. This chain's CDR3 is CASSLGVLDSPLHF. CDR3 in DNA: TGCGCCAGCAGCTTAGGGGTGCTAGATTCACCCCTCCACTTT.

This chain joins TRBV19 and TRBJ1-3; the D gene is possibly TRBD1 (5 bases). Trimming left V 10 bases short and J 6 bases short, with 19 bases between. Germline CDR1 is LNHDA and CDR2 is SQIVND (reference sequence). The CDR3 runs 14 residues. The CDR3 sequence: CATNNRGLENTIYF. The CDR3 nucleotides read TGTGCCACCAACAATAGGGGCCTTGAAAACACCATATATTTT.

The V call is TRBV2, the J call TRBJ1-5; TRBD1 is a possible D gene (6 bases). Trimming cost V 3 bases and J 6 bases, with 9 bases left between them. The length of the CDR3 is 13 residues. Germline V gene data show CDR1 as SNHLY and CDR2 as FYNNEI. The chain's CDR3 is CASSDRGRQPQHF. In DNA, the CDR3 is TGTGCCAGCAGTGACAGGGGACGTCAGCCCCAGCATTTT.

The V call is TRBV28, the J call TRBJ2-2; TRBD1 might be the D (6 bases). CDR1 and CDR2 from the germline V gene are MDHEN and SYDVKM. The CDR3 loop spans 14 amino acids. The ends were cut back, 7 bases at V and 5 bases at J, with 14 bases in the middle. The CDR3, as DNA: TGTGCCAGCATCGAGACAGGACGGACCGGGGAGCTGTTTTTT. Encoded protein: CASIETGRTGELFF.

The chain has TRBV5-4 and TRBJ2-2, with TRBD1 as a possible D gene (5 bases). V lost 0 bases and J lost 4, with 7 bases in between. The CDR3 is 14 amino acids. Germline values: CDR1 SGHNT, CDR2 YYREEE (reference sequence). The CDR3 reads CASSLGQRTGELFF. CDR3 sequence (DNA): TGTGCCAGCAGCTTGGGACAGCGCACCGGGGAGCTGTTTTTT.

This chain links TRBV3-1 (or the pseudogene TRBV3-2) with TRBJ1-6; 7 nucleotides align to TRBD1. CDR3 size: 15 residues. Germline-derived CDR1 and CDR2 are LGHDT and YNNKEL (reference sequence). J gave up 6 bases and V 4 bases, and 6 bases lay outside the gene matches. CDR3 in amino acids: CASSPGGTANSPLHF. The CDR3 DNA reads as TGTGCCAGCAGCCCAGGAGGGACAGCTAATTCACCCCTCCACTTT.

This clone was found many times. The chain is built from TRBV5-1 and TRBJ2-2; unclear D gene. The CDR3 is 13 residues long. Trimming pared 4 bases from V and 5 bases from J, leaving 9 bases between. Germline CDR1 SGHRS, CDR2 YFSETQ. The CDR3 here is CASSVELTGELFF. Here the CDR3 DNA reads TGCGCCAGCAGCGTAGAACTTACCGGGGAGCTGTTTTTT.

The CDR3 reads CASSSDRGSTGELFF. The CDR3 nucleotides read TGTGCCAGCAGCTCCGACAGGGGTTCCACCGGGGAGCTGTTTTTT. The chain employs TRBV7-6 and TRBJ2-2, with 8 bases that match TRBD1. Germline V lookup: CDR1 SGHVS, CDR2 FNYEAQ. Unmatched junction bases numbered 5, after V lost 4 bases and J lost 4 bases. The CDR3 loop spans 15 amino acids.

The chain employs TRBV5-1 and TRBJ1-3, with D tentatively TRBD1 (6 bases). V gave up 1 base and J gave up 2 bases, with 10 bases separating them. Germline V gene lookup returns CDR1 SGHRS and CDR2 YFSETQ. The CDR3 is 15 residues long. CDR3 DNA sequence: TGCGCCAGCAGCTTGCTCGGGACAACTGGAAACACCATATATTTT. Amino acids: CASSLLGTTGNTIYF.